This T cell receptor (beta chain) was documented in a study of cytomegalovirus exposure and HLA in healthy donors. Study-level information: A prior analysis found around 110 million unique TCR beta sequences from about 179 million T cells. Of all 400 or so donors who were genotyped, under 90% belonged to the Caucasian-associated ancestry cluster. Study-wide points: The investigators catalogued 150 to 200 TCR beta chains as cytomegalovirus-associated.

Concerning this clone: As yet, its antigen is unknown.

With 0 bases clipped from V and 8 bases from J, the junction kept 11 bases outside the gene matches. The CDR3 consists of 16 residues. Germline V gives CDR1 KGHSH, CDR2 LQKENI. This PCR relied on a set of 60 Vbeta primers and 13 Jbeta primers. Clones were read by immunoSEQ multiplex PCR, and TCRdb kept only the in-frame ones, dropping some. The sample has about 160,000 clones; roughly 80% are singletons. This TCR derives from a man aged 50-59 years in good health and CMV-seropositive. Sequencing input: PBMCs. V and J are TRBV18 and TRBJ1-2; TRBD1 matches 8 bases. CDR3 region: CASSPPQGQGRWGYTF. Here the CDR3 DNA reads TGTGCCAGCTCACCACCCCAAGGACAGGGACGATGGGGCTACACCTTC.